The source of this TCR beta chain is a study of T cell clones after liver transplantation. Overall study: Subjects received no induction therapy and standard immunosuppression until randomization at 12-24 months post-transplant. Tolerance: complete withdrawal held at least one year, liver enzymes staying within twice normal.

V lost 8 bases to trimming and J lost 3 bases, with 11 bases between them. This CDR3 is built from 12 residues. Produced via immunoSEQ multiplex PCR; TCRdb's table is partial and in-frame only. The sample contains some 11,000 clones, less than 80% of which appear only once. The material sequenced was CD4+ T cells from blood, taken almost 33 months after liver transplant. This TCR was recovered from a human patient who received a liver transplant. The T cells may come from the graft donor. The rearrangement joins TRBV5-3 to TRBJ2-5; tentatively, D is TRBD2 (5 bases). TRBV5-3 is identified as an open reading frame with a role that is uncertain. The CDR3 spells CASSGMEETQYF. The CDR3 DNA is TGTGCCAGCAGCGGCATGGAAGAGACCCAGTACTTC.